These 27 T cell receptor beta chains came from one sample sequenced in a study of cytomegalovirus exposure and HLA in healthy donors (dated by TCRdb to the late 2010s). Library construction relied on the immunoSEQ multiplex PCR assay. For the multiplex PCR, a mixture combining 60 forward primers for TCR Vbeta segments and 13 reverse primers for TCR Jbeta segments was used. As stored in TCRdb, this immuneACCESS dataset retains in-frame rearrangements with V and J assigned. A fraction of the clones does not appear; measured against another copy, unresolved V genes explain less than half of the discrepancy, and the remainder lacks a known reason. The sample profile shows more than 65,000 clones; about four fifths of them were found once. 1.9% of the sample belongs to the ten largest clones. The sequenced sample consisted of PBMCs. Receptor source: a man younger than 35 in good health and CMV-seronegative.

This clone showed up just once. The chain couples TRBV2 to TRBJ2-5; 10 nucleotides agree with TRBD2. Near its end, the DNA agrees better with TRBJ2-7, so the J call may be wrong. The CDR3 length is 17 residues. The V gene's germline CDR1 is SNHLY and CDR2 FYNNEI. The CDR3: CASSEEFGAGGFLEQYF. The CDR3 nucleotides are TGTGCCAGCAGTGAAGAGTTTGGAGCGGGAGGGTTCCTCGAGCAGTACTTC.

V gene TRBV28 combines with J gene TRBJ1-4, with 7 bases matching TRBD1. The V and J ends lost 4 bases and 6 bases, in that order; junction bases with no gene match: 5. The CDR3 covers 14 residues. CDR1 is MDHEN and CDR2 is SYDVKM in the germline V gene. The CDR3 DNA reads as TGTGCCAGCAGTTACAGGGGAAGGGATGAAAAACTGTTTTTT. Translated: CASSYRGRDEKLFF. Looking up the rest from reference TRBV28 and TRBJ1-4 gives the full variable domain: DVKVTQSSRYLVKRTGEKVFLECVQDMDHENMFWYRQDPGLGLRLIYFSYDVKMKEKGDIPEGYSVSREKKERFSLILESASTNQTSMYLCASSYRGRDEKLFFGSGTQLSVL.

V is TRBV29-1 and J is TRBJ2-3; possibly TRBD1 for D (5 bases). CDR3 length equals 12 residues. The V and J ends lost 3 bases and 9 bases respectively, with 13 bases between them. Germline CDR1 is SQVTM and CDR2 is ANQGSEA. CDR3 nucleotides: TGCAGCGTTGATAATGGGGCTGGAACGCAGTATTTT. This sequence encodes CSVDNGAGTQYF.

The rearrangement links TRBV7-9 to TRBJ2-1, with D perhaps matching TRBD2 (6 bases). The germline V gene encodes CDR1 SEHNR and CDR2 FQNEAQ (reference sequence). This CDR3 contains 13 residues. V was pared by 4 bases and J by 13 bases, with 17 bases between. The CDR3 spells CASSYGTGTSQFF. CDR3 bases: TGTGCCAGCAGCTACGGGACCGGGACTTCCCAGTTCTTC.

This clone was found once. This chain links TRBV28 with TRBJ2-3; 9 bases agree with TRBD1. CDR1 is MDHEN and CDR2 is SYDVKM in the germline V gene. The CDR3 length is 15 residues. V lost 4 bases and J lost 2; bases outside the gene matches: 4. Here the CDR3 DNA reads TGTGCCAGCAGTTCGGACAGGGGCAACACAGATACGCAGTATTTT. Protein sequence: CASSSDRGNTDTQYF.

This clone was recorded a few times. The CDR3 protein is CASSQDPGKGSPLHF. In DNA, the CDR3 is TGCGCCAGCAGCCAAGATCCCGGGAAGGGTTCACCCCTCCACTTT. The rearrangement joins TRBV4-3 to TRBJ1-6, with D unresolved. The V gene lost 0 bases and the J gene lost 9 bases, with 12 bases spanning the gap. The CDR3 contains 15 residues. Germline-derived CDR1 and CDR2 are LGHNA and YSLEER.

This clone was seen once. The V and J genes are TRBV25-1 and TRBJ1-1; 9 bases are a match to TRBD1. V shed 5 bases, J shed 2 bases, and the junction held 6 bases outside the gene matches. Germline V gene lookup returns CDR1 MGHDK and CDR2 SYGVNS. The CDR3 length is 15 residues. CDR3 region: CASSSTGGPNTEAFF. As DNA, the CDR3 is TGTGCCAGCAGTAGCACAGGGGGCCCTAACACTGAAGCTTTCTTT.

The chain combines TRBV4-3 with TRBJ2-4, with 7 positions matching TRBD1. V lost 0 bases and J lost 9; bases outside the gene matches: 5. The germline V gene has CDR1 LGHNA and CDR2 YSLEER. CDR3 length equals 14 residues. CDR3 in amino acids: CASSQEGGQSIQYF. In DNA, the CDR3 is TGCGCCAGCAGCCAAGAAGGGGGACAGAGCATTCAGTACTTC.

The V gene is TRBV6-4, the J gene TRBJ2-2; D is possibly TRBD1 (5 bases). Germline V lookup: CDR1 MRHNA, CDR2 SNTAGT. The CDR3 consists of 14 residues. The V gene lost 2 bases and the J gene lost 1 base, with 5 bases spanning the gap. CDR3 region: CASSDGQNTGELFF. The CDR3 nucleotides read TGTGCCAGCAGTGACGGACAGAACACCGGGGAGCTGTTTTTT.

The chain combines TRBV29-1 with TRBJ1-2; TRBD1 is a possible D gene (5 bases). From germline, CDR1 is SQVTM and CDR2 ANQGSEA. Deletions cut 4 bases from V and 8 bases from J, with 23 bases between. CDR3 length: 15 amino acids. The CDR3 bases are TGCAGCGTTGGGGTCGCGGACATTCAGTTAGGGGGCTACACCTTC. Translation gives CSVGVADIQLGGYTF.

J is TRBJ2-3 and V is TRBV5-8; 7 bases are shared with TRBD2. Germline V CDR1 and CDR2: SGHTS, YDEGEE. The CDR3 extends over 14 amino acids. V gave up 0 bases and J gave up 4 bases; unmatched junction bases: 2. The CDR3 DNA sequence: TGTGCCAGCAGCTTGGCGGGGGGTGCAGATACGCAGTATTTT. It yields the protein CASSLAGGADTQYF.

The CDR3 DNA is TGCAGCGTCCGACTAGCTGCAAATCACTACGAGCAGTACTTC. It codes for CSVRLAANHYEQYF. V gene TRBV29-1 combines with J gene TRBJ2-7; TRBD2 agrees at 7 bases. V was pared by 6 bases and J by 3 bases, with 11 bases of the junction left unmatched. Germline CDR1 and CDR2: SQVTM and ANQGSEA. The CDR3 loop spans 14 amino acids.

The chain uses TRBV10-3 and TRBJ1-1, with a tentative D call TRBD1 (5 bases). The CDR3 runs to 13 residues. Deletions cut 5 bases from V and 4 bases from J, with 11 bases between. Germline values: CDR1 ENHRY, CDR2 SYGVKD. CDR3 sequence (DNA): TGTGCCATCAGTCAAACAGGTGGCACTGAAGCTTTCTTT. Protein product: CAISQTGGTEAFF.

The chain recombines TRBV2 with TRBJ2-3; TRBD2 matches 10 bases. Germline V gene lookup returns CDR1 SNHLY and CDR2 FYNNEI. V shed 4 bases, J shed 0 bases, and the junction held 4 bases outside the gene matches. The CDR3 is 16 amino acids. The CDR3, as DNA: TGTGCCAGCAGTGGGACTAGCGGAACTAGCACAGATACGCAGTATTTT. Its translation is CASSGTSGTSTDTQYF.

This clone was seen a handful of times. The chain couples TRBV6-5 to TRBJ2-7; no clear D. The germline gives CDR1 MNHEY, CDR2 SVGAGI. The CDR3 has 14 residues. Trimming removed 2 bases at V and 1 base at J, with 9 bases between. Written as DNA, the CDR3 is TGTGCCAGCAGTTACGCTCTCGGGTCCTACGAGCAGTACTTC. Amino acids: CASSYALGSYEQYF.

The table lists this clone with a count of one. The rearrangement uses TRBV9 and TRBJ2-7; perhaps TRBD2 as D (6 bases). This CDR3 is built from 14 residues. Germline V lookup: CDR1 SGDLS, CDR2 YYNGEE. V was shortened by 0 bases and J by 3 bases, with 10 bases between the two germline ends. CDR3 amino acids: CASSVGQGGYEQYF. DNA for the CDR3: TGTGCCAGCAGCGTAGGGCAGGGAGGCTACGAGCAGTACTTC.

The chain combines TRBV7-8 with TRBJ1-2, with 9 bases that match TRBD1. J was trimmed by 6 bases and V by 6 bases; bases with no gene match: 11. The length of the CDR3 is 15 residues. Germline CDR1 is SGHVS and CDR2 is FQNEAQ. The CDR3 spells CASSYGTGINDGYTF. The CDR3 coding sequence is TGTGCCAGCAGTTATGGGACAGGGATCAACGATGGCTACACCTTC.

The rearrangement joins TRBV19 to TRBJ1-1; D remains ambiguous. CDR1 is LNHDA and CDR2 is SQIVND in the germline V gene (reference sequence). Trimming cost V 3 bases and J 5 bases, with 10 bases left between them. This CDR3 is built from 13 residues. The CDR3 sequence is CASSIGAETEAFF. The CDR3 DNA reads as TGTGCCAGTAGTATTGGTGCGGAGACTGAAGCTTTCTTT.

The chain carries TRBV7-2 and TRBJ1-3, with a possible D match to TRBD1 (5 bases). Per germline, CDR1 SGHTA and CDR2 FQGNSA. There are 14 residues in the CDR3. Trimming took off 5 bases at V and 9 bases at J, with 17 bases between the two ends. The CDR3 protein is CASSPPGEPVTIYF. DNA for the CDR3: TGTGCCAGCAGCCCTCCGGGGGAGCCTGTCACCATATATTTT.

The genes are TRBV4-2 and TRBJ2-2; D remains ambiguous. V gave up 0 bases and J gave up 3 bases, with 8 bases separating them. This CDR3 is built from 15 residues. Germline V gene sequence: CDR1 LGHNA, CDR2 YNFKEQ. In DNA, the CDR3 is TGTGCCAGCAGCCAAGAACCCCAGTACACCGGGGAGCTGTTTTTT. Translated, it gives CASSQEPQYTGELFF.

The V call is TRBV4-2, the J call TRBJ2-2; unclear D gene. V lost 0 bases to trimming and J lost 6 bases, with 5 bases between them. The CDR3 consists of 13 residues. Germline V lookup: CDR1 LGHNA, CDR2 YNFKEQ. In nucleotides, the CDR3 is TGTGCCAGCAGCCAAGACCTAGCCGGGGAGCTGTTTTTT. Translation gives CASSQDLAGELFF.

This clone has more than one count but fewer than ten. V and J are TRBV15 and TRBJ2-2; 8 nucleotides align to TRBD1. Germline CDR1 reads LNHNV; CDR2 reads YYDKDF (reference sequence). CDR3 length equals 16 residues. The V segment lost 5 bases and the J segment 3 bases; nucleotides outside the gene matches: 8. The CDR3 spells CATSRRTGRDTGELFF. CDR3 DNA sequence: TGTGCCACCAGCCGTCGGACAGGGCGTGACACCGGGGAGCTGTTTTTT.

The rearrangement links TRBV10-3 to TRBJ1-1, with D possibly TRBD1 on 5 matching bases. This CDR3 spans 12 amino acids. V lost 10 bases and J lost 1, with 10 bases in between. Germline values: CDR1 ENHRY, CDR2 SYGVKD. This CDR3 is CATHQGNTEAFF. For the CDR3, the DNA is TGTGCCACCCATCAGGGGAACACTGAAGCTTTCTTT.

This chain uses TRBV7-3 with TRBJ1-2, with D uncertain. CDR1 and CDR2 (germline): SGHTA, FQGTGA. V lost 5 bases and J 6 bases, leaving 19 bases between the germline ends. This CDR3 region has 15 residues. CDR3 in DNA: TGTGCCAGCAGCCCAGACCCAGGTAGATGGGATGGCTACACCTTC. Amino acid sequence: CASSPDPGRWDGYTF.

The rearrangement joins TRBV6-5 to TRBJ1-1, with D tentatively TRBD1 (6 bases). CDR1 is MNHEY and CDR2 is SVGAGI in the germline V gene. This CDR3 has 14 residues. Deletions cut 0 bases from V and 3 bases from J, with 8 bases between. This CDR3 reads CASSYSQGYTEAFF. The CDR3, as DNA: TGTGCCAGCAGTTACTCCCAGGGGTACACTGAAGCTTTCTTT.

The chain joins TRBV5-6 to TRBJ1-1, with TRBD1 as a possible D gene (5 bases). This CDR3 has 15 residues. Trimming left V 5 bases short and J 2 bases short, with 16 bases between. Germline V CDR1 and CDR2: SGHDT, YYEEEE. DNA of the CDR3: TGTGCCAGCAGTAGGGGAGCAGGGACTAACACTGAAGCTTTCTTT. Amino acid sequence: CASSRGAGTNTEAFF.

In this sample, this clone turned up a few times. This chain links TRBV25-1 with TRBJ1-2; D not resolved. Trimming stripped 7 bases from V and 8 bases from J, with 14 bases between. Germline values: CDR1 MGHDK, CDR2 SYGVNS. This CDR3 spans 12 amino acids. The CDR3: CASKSTSGGYTF. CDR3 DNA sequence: TGTGCCAGCAAGAGCACGTCCGGGGGCTACACCTTC.